This T cell receptor beta chain came from a study of Graves' ophthalmopathy and Graves' hyperthyroidism. In this sample, this clonotype turned up many times. Scientists amplified the TCR beta CDR3 regions from RNA transcripts. An initial RT-PCR round employing HTBI primers preceded a second-round multiplex PCR. TCRdb re-called the multiplex PCR reads with MiXCR, one entry per CDR3 protein. This sample has fewer than 350,000 distinct CDR3 sequences; roughly a sixth occur once, and the top ten carry roughly an eighth. The CDR3 totals 12 residues. V was shortened by 5 bases and J by 6 bases, with 8 bases between the two germline ends. It was on clinical symptoms, serum thyroxine, TRAb, thyroid ultrasound and orbital computed tomography that diagnosis relied.

The sequencing sample was made of peripheral blood. The source of this sequence is an adult man with Graves' ophthalmopathy. V gene TRBV12-3 or TRBV12-4 combines with J gene TRBJ1-5, with D possibly matching TRBD1 (5 bases). The CDR3 DNA reads as TGTGCCAGCAGTCCGAGGGGTCAGCCCCAGCATTTT. Residues: CASSPRGQPQHF.